The 14 T cell receptor beta chains below were found in one sample sequenced in a study of OX40 agonist ivuxolimab in advanced cancers. This table comes from immunoSEQ multiplex PCR, and its TCRdb copy is limited to in-frame clones, with some not included. This sample has about 38,000 clones, with about four fifths found just once. The material was CD4+ or CD8+ T cells sorted from blood, obtained in a trial of the OX40 agonist ivuxolimab. The receptors derive from an adult with an advanced solid tumor such as melanoma, head and neck, liver or kidney cancer.

The V and J genes are TRBV5-1 and TRBJ2-7, with 8 bases that match TRBD2. Per the germline V gene, CDR1 is SGHRS and CDR2 is YFSETQ. J lost 6 bases, V lost 4 bases, and 9 bases had no gene match. This CDR3 contains 14 residues. CDR3 sequence reads: CASSQGLARGEQYF. The CDR3 DNA reads as TGCGCCAGCAGCCAAGGACTAGCCAGGGGCGAGCAGTACTTC.

This clone was counted a few times. This sequence joins TRBV5-1 and TRBJ2-5, with no clear D. V lost 0 bases and J lost 5, with 11 bases in between. Per germline, CDR1 SGHRS and CDR2 YFSETQ. CDR3 length equals 14 residues. For the CDR3, the DNA is TGCGCCAGCAGCTTGGGCCTCACCGGGGAGACCCAGTACTTC. Translating gives CASSLGLTGETQYF.

This chain joins TRBV6-1 and TRBJ2-7, with D perhaps TRBD1 or TRBD2 (5 bases each). CDR1 and CDR2 from the germline V gene are MNHNS and SASEGT. Deletions cut 7 bases from V and 0 bases from J, with 16 bases between. The CDR3 consists of 15 residues. The CDR3 DNA reads as TGTGCCAGCACGCCGGGGCCCTCGAGCTCCTACGAGCAGTACTTC. Its protein is CASTPGPSSSYEQYF.

The gene calls are TRBV7-2 and TRBJ2-1; 10 nucleotides match TRBD2. This CDR3 is built from 17 residues. V was clipped by 4 bases and J by 6 bases; unmatched bases: 12. Germline V gene lookup returns CDR1 SGHTA and CDR2 FQGNSA. CDR3 in amino acids: CASSSRKAGGLGNEQFF. The DNA for the CDR3 is TGTGCCAGCAGCTCCAGAAAAGCGGGGGGGCTGGGCAATGAGCAGTTCTTC. The full variable domain, rest sourced from reference TRBV7-2 and TRBJ2-1, is GAGVSQSPSNKVTEKGKDVELRCDPISGHTALYWYRQSLGQGLEFLIYFQGNSAPDKSGLPSDRFSAERTGGSVSTLTIQRTQQEDSAVYLCASSSRKAGGLGNEQFFGPGTRLTVL.

This chain connects TRBV27 to TRBJ2-7, with 7 nucleotides matching TRBD1. Trimming cost V 8 bases and J 2 bases; bases outside gene matches: 9. The germline CDR1 and CDR2 sequences are MNHEY and SMNVEV (reference sequence). The CDR3 runs to 14 residues. The CDR3, as DNA: TGTGCCAGCGCCAGGCAACAGGGGACCTACGAGCAGTACTTC. Amino acids: CASARQQGTYEQYF.

The CDR3 here is CASSPHIYNEQFF. In nucleotides, the CDR3 is TGTGCCAGCAGCCCTCACATCTACAATGAGCAGTTCTTC. The V call is TRBV28, the J call TRBJ2-1; D gene ambiguous. The germline V and J ends were trimmed by 6 bases and 3 bases, with 9 bases remaining between them. The CDR3 extends over 13 amino acids. Germline values: CDR1 MDHEN, CDR2 SYDVKM.

The chain carries TRBV27 and TRBJ1-3; 8 bases agree with TRBD1. V was clipped by 8 bases and J by 4 bases; unmatched bases: 4. The CDR3 runs to 13 residues. Germline-derived CDR1 and CDR2 are MNHEY and SMNVEV (reference sequence). In DNA, the CDR3 is TGTGCCAGCTCCTCAGGGGGCGGAAACACCATATATTTT. It yields the protein CASSSGGGNTIYF.

This chain's CDR3 is CASGGLSTDTQYF. In DNA, the CDR3 is TGTGCCTCGGGGGGATTGTCCACAGATACGCAGTATTTT. The chain couples TRBV2 to TRBJ2-3, with TRBD2 matching 7 bases. V trimming: 11 bases; J trimming: 2 bases; junction bases outside the gene matches: 7. The CDR3 sequence is 13 residues long. The germline V gene encodes CDR1 SNHLY and CDR2 FYNNEI. The full variable domain, rest sourced from reference TRBV2 and TRBJ2-3, is EPEVTQTPSHQVTQMGQEVILRCVPISNHLYFYWYRQILGQKVEFLVSFYNNEISEKSEIFDDQFSVERPDGSNFTLKIRSTKLEDSAMYFCASGGLSTDTQYFGPGTRLTVL.

This clone was seen only once. The chain couples TRBV19 to TRBJ2-5, with unresolved D. The CDR3 has 13 residues. CDR1 is LNHDA and CDR2 is SQIVND in the germline V gene (reference sequence). The V and J ends lost 4 bases and 1 base respectively, with 7 bases between them. The CDR3 sequence: CASSNRFQETQYF. The CDR3 bases are TGTGCCAGTAGTAACAGATTCCAAGAGACCCAGTACTTC. The whole variable domain, remainder taken from reference TRBV19 and TRBJ2-5, is DGGITQSPKYLFRKEGQNVTLSCEQNLNHDAMYWYRQDPGQGLRLIYYSQIVNDFQKGDIAEGYSVSREKKESFPLTVTSAQKNPTAFYLCASSNRFQETQYFGPGTRLLVL.

J is TRBJ2-3 and V is TRBV7-3; 7 bases are shared with TRBD2. This CDR3 is 13 amino acids long. After removal of 5 bases from V and 6 bases from J, the junction contained 5 bases not matched to a gene. CDR1 SGHTA and CDR2 FQGTGA come from the germline V gene. CDR3 bases: TGTGCCAGCAGCACGACTAGCTGGGATACGCAGTATTTT. This translates into CASSTTSWDTQYF.

The V call is TRBV2, the J call TRBJ1-6, with TRBD1 matching over 7 bases. The CDR3 contains 14 residues. Germline trimming cut 7 bases from V and 3 bases from J; bases unmatched to any gene: 3. Germline CDR1 reads SNHLY; CDR2 reads FYNNEI. CDR3: CASTRQGYNSPLHF. DNA of the CDR3: TGTGCCAGCACTCGACAGGGCTATAATTCACCCCTCCACTTT.

The V gene is TRBV7-9, the J gene TRBJ1-3; D gene uncertain. The CDR3 is made up of 14 amino acids. Germline CDR1 reads SEHNR; CDR2 reads FQNEAQ (reference sequence). V was clipped by 7 bases and J by 4 bases, with 14 bases between them. In DNA form, the CDR3 reads TGTGCCAGCACCGAAGGTCCAGGAGGAAACACCATATATTTT. This encodes CASTEGPGGNTIYF. Together with reference TRBV7-9 and TRBJ1-3, the CDR3 gives the full variable domain: DTGVSQNPRHKITKRGQNVTFRCDPISEHNRLYWYRQTLGQGPEFLTYFQNEAQLEKSRLLSDRFSAERPKGSFSTLEIQRTEQGDSAMYLCASTEGPGGNTIYFGEGSWLTVV.

The chain joins TRBV5-1 to TRBJ2-7, with 10 bases fitting TRBD1. The germline V gene encodes CDR1 SGHRS and CDR2 YFSETQ. This CDR3 has 15 residues. Trimming took 0 bases from V and 5 from J; bases not matched to a gene: 5. In DNA form, the CDR3 reads TGCGCCAGCAGCTTGGGGGACAGGGGAAGCAACGAGCAGTACTTC. Its translation: CASSLGDRGSNEQYF.

V usage is TRBV7-9 and J usage is TRBJ2-5; no clear D gene. The CDR3 is made up of 14 amino acids. V lost 5 bases and J 5 bases, leaving 15 bases between the germline ends. Looked up from germline, CDR1 is SEHNR and CDR2 is FQNEAQ (reference sequence). In nucleotides, the CDR3 is TGTGCCAGCAGCCCCTCGTATCATGGCGAGACCCAGTACTTC. It translates to CASSPSYHGETQYF.